This entry features one T cell receptor (beta chain) sequence. No antigen is known for it. This sample was included in a study of cytomegalovirus exposure and HLA in healthy donors. Overall study findings and caveats: Analysis was carried out at a later point, and it linked a missense DCLRE1C variant to TCR beta V- and J-gene trimming.

PCR amplification relied on 60 Vbeta primers (plus 13 Jbeta primers). The method was immunoSEQ multiplex PCR; TCRdb's version includes in-frame clones alone and lacks a portion of them. This sample's table has some 150,000 clones. V was cut by 5 bases and J by 6 bases, with 11 bases left in between. This CDR3 comprises 13 residues. Per germline, CDR1 PRHDT and CDR2 FYEKMQ (reference sequence). The receptor comes from a woman between 18 and 30 years old in good health and CMV-seronegative. The source material was PBMCs. V is TRBV13 and J is TRBJ1-5, with TRBD1 as a possible D gene (6 bases). CDR3 in DNA: TGTGCCAGCAGCCCGGGGGGCGGTCAGCCCCAGCATTTT. The encoded protein is CASSPGGGQPQHF.